The entry that follows covers one T cell receptor (beta chain) sequence. Alongside a J-beta primer mix, a sample-barcoded 5' primer served in a second PCR lasting about 7 to 12 cycles. MiXCR, run by TCRdb on the 5' RACE reads, gives a single entry per CDR3 protein. The sample gives 1,800,000 or so distinct CDR3 sequences, approximately 39% of which show up once; 20% to 25% is in the top ten. The CDR3 covers 13 residues. The V segment lost 5 bases and the J segment 5 bases; nucleotides outside the gene matches: 4. The germline V gene has CDR1 SGHAT and CDR2 FQNNGV. The sample belongs to a study of blood T cells in healthy people across ages.

The chain links TRBV11-2 to TRBJ2-7, with 9 bases lining up with TRBD1. The sequenced sample consisted of blood. The receptor comes from a human donor in good health. CDR3: CASSMGQGNEQYF. The CDR3 DNA is TGTGCCAGCAGCATGGGACAGGGCAACGAGCAGTACTTC.